The source of this T cell receptor beta chain is a study of blood T cells in healthy people across ages. Regarding the study as a whole: One million T cells yielded diversity estimates that were considered underestimates.

Regarding this clonotype: Its specificity is unknown.

Together with a sample-barcoded 5' primer, a J-beta primer mix was included in a second PCR lasting about 7 to 12 cycles. TCRdb reprocessed the 5' RACE reads via MiXCR and lists one record per CDR3 protein. The sample records over 300,000 distinct CDR3 sequences, 45% to 60% being singletons. This CDR3 contains 14 residues. Germline CDR1 SGHTA, CDR2 FQGNSA. Trimming removed 5 bases at V and 4 bases at J, with 13 bases between. The specimen was blood. The source of this sequence is a man aged 55 to 70 in good health. The rearrangement joins TRBV7-2 to TRBJ2-3; no firm D call. CDR3 in amino acids: CASSPGAAADTQYF. CDR3 sequence (DNA): TGTGCCAGCAGCCCCGGCGCCGCAGCAGATACGCAGTATTTT.